These 7 T cell receptor beta chains were all obtained from the same sample, sequenced in a study of shared clonotypes between healthy human individuals. As defined, naive CD8 cells were CD45RO-negative and positively selected for CCR7, with terminally differentiated effector memory CD45RA+ cells excluded. Clones were sequenced by immunoSEQ multiplex PCR, and TCRdb holds only the in-frame ones, with some missing. The sample consists of more than 2 million clones, 93% of them appearing once. Input material: naive CD8+ T cells from PBMCs. The receptors were gathered from a man between 18 and 29 years old in good health. Some clones in this sample may be carry-over from other donors' samples.

The chain has TRBV6-5 and TRBJ2-1; D call uncertain. The CDR3 has 12 residues. V lost 10 bases to trimming and J lost 5 bases, with 12 bases between them. Germline-derived CDR1 and CDR2 are MNHEY and SVGAGI. CDR3 protein: CATRVVDNEQFF. In DNA, the CDR3 is TGTGCCACCCGTGTAGTCGACAATGAGCAGTTCTTC.

V and J are TRBV7-9 and TRBJ1-2; D not resolved. CDR1 SEHNR and CDR2 FQNEAQ come from the germline V gene (reference sequence). The CDR3 consists of 14 residues. V was pared by 5 bases and J by 2 bases, with 12 bases between. The CDR3 region is CASSLTTSNYGYTF. The CDR3 DNA reads as TGTGCCAGCAGCCTAACGACATCGAACTATGGCTACACCTTC.

With respect to this clone: This sample also contains other DNA sequences that code for the same CDR3. J is TRBJ2-7 and V is TRBV19; 11 bases map to TRBD2. This CDR3 is 14 amino acids long. CDR1 LNHDA and CDR2 SQIVND come from the germline V gene (reference sequence). With V trimmed by 6 bases and J by 3 bases, 4 bases remained unmatched. The CDR3 reads CASSPGTSGYEQYF. The CDR3 DNA reads as TGTGCCAGTAGCCCGGGGACTAGCGGCTACGAGCAGTACTTC.

This sequence joins TRBV27 and TRBJ2-1; TRBD1 aligns across 8 bases. Germline V gives CDR1 MNHEY, CDR2 SMNVEV (reference sequence). This CDR3 region has 15 residues. Losses at the gene ends were 0 bases for V and 6 bases for J; bases not matched to a gene: 4. The CDR3 DNA reads TGTGCCAGCAGTTTATCCCGGCAGGGGGCCAATGAGCAGTTCTTC. Its translation is CASSLSRQGANEQFF.

This rearrangement joins TRBV9 to TRBJ1-5; no firm D call. The CDR3 length is 14 residues. Germline V lookup: CDR1 SGDLS, CDR2 YYNGEE. V lost 0 bases to trimming and J lost 7 bases, with 11 bases between them. The CDR3 DNA reads as TGTGCCAGCAGCGTAGCGGACTTCGGACAGCCCCAGCATTTT. Its protein product is CASSVADFGQPQHF.

This chain connects TRBV4-1 to TRBJ2-3; 11 positions agree with TRBD2. The CDR3 spans 20 residues. The V segment lost 5 bases and the J segment 2 bases; nucleotides outside the gene matches: 18. The germline V gene has CDR1 MGHRA and CDR2 YSYEKL. The CDR3 sequence is CASSISSPGLAEGNTDTQYF. The CDR3 DNA reads as TGCGCCAGCAGCATAAGTTCACCGGGACTAGCGGAGGGAAACACAGATACGCAGTATTTT.

V and J are TRBV5-8 and TRBJ2-4; tentative D call: TRBD2 (6 bases). The CDR3 spans 17 residues. V was trimmed by 2 bases and J by 0 bases, leaving 15 bases between them. CDR1 is SGHTS and CDR2 is YDEGEE in the germline V gene. CDR3 coding DNA: TGTGCCAGCAGCTTTGAACGGAGGGACCTAGCCAAAAACATTCAGTACTTC. Translation: CASSFERRDLAKNIQYF.